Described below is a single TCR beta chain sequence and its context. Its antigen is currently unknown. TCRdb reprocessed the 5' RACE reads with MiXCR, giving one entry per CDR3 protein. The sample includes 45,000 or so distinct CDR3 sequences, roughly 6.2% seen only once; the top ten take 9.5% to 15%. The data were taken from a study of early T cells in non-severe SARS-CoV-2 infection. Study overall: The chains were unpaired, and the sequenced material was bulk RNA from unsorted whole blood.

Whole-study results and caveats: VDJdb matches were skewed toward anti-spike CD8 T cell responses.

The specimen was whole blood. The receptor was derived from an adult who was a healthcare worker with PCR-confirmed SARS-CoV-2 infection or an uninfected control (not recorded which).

The CDR3 protein is CASSLADIGSGYTF. CDR3 in DNA: TGTGCCAGCAGCTTGGCGGACATCGGGAGCGGCTACACCTTC. This sequence joins TRBV5-5 and TRBJ1-2, with D tentatively TRBD1 (5 bases). Per the germline V gene, CDR1 is SGHKS and CDR2 is YYEKEE (reference sequence). The length of the CDR3 is 14 residues. Trimming stripped 0 bases from V and 8 bases from J, with 14 bases between.